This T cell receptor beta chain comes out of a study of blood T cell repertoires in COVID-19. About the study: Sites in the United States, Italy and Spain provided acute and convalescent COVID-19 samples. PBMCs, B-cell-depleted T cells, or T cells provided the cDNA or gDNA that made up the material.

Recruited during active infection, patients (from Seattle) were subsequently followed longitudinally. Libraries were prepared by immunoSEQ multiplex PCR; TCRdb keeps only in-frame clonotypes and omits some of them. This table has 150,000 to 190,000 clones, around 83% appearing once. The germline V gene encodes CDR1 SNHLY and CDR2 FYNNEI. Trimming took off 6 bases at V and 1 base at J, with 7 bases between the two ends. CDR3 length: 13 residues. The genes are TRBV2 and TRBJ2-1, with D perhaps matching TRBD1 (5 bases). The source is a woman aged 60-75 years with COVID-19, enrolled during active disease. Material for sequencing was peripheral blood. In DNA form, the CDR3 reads TGTGCCAGCAGCGCAGGGTCCTACAATGAGCAGTTCTTC. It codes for CASSAGSYNEQFF.